This TCR beta chain was profiled in a study of T cell repertoires in cytomegalovirus infection. Study overall: Public signatures in TCR beta pointed to CMV infection and matching HLA type.

Study results and caveats: HLA-C-restricted CMV clonotypes gave the most frequent clonotype in two of eight donors. Summed frequency of public TCR beta families distinguished CMV carriers with the relevant HLA.

TCRdb re-derived calls from the reads in MiXCR, one entry per CDR3 protein. Here the sample spans 450,000 to 650,000 distinct CDR3 sequences, about 30% being singletons. As to this clonotype: What it binds is not known.

Germline assignment: CDR1 MNHEY and CDR2 SVGEGT. The ends were cut back, 4 bases at V and 1 base at J, with 22 bases in the middle. The CDR3 extends over 18 amino acids. The material sequenced was PBMCs. This TCR derives from a human donor in good health (CMV status not recorded). Some clones in this sample may be carry-over from other donors' samples. The rearrangement uses TRBV6-2 or TRBV6-3 and TRBJ1-1; tentatively, D is TRBD1 (5 bases). DNA for the CDR3: TGTGCCAGCAGTTCCCTAGGTCGAAAGGGGCGATGGAACACTGAAGCTTTCTTT. It yields the protein CASSSLGRKGRWNTEAFF.